Listed here is a single T cell receptor (beta chain). Its antigen is unidentified. The data derive from a study of blood T cells in healthy people across ages. Overall study findings and caveats: Nothing was known about donor CMV status, and this possibly confounded expanded clonotype changes.

Sample-barcoded 5' priming and a J-beta primer mix drove a second PCR of about 7 to 12 cycles. In TCRdb, the 5' RACE reads were re-called with MiXCR into one record per CDR3 protein. The sample has about 680,000 distinct CDR3 sequences, approximately 49% seen once. V was clipped by 5 bases and J by 1 base; unmatched bases: 5. From germline, CDR1 is MNHNY and CDR2 SVGAGI (reference sequence). CDR3 size: 14 residues. This clonotype was obtained from a woman aged 60-70 years in good health. The chain has TRBV6-6 and TRBJ2-7; TRBD1 matches 7 bases. Material: blood. The CDR3: CASSRDSQSYEQYF. Written as DNA, the CDR3 is TGTGCCAGCAGTCGGGACAGTCAATCCTACGAGCAGTACTTC.